The present T cell receptor (beta chain) was sequenced within a study of blood T cell repertoires in COVID-19. The wider study: The study drew acute and convalescent COVID-19 samples from the United States, Italy and Spain. T cells, B-cell-depleted T cells, or PBMCs provided the cDNA or gDNA that served as material.

V shed 5 bases and J 7 bases; nucleotides not matched to a gene: 5. CDR3 length: 13 amino acids. CDR1 is MDHEN, CDR2 SYDVKM, per germline. As handled by the study authors: From reference gene primer amplification, estimates of nucleated cell counts were derived. The data were produced by immunoSEQ multiplex PCR, yet TCRdb's version contains in-frame clones alone and is incomplete. V and J calls and clone size are copied from that table; D and trimming were computed from the DNA. The sample contains over 60,000 clones, roughly 76% of which appear only once. The chain couples TRBV28 to TRBJ2-3; TRBD1 matches 8 bases. The material sequenced was peripheral blood. The sequence came from a woman aged 80 or over with acute or convalescent COVID-19. CDR3 region: CASSLDRANTQYF. The CDR3 DNA reads TGTGCCAGCAGTCTGGACAGGGCCAATACGCAGTATTTT.